Sequencing of this T cell receptor (beta chain) was carried out in a study of blood T cell repertoires in COVID-19. Looking at the study overall: Acute-phase and convalescent COVID-19 samples originated in the United States, Italy and Spain. Nucleic acid was either cDNA or gDNA, and it came from T cells, B-cell-depleted T cells, or PBMCs.

Methods used by the authors: It was from reference gene primer amplification that nucleated cell counts were estimated. TCRdb keeps only in-frame clones here, not all; method: immunoSEQ multiplex PCR. V, J and clone size were drawn from that table, and D and trimming were deduced from the DNA. Here the sample spans some 220,000 clones, around 81% being singletons. V lost 6 bases and J 4 bases, leaving 15 bases between the germline ends. This CDR3 has 15 amino acids. Germline V lookup: CDR1 LNHDA, CDR2 SQIVND (reference sequence). Sequenced material: peripheral blood. The V gene is TRBV19, the J gene TRBJ1-4; D is unresolved. The source is a human donor in a cohort sampled during active COVID-19. CDR3 sequence: CASRSSGGDNEKLFF. CDR3 DNA: TGTGCCAGTAGATCTAGCGGCGGGGATAATGAAAAACTGTTTTTT.